This T cell receptor (beta chain) originates from a study of identical twins. Trimming stripped 4 bases from V and 5 bases from J, with 12 bases between. There are 13 residues in the CDR3. Per the germline V gene, CDR1 is MNHEY and CDR2 is SVGAGI. TCRdb analysed the 5' RACE reads with MiXCR anew, one entry per CDR3 protein. In the table there are roughly 500,000 distinct CDR3 sequences, around 20% of which are singletons. These data also formed part of another study, on T cells expressing NK-cell markers. That source notes: Eight donors were sequenced, of whom seven were HCMV-seropositive, while the remaining one was HCMV-seronegative. These clonotypes additionally ranked first within the CD3+CD56-NKG2C+ fraction of a handful of donors. Clones of NKG2C+ T cells that had expanded were of unclear HCMV specificity.

Sequences were obtained from CD4+ T cells sorted from blood. This TCR came from a woman aged 18 to 35 in good health. The chain uses TRBV6-5 and TRBJ2-7; no definite D call. Written as DNA, the CDR3 is TGTGCCAGCAGTTTTAGTGGGCGACACGAGCAGTACTTC. It is translated as CASSFSGRHEQYF.